Below, one T cell receptor beta chain is given with its context. Profiled with immunoSEQ multiplex PCR; TCRdb holds only in-frame clones, not every one. Here the sample spans 45,000 to 55,000 clones, under 70% being singletons. This record belongs to a study of blood T cell repertoires in COVID-19. Trimming removed 5 bases from V and 2 bases from J, with 12 bases in between. Germline V gives CDR1 SQVTM, CDR2 ANQGSEA. The CDR3 is 13 residues long. The chain combines TRBV29-1 with TRBJ2-5; the D is unclear. The sequencing input was peripheral blood. This receptor was obtained from a woman aged 70-85 years with acute or convalescent COVID-19. The CDR3 sequence is CSVTVQAQETQYF. The CDR3, as DNA: TGCAGCGTTACCGTCCAGGCTCAAGAGACCCAGTACTTC. Full variable domain (rest looked up from reference TRBV29-1 and TRBJ2-5): SAVISQKPSRDICQRGTSLTIQCQVDSQVTMMFWYRQQPGQSLTLIATANQGSEATYESGFVIDKFPISRPNLTFSTLTVSNMSPEDSSIYLCSVTVQAQETQYFGPGTRLLVL.